This T cell receptor beta chain was profiled in a study of T-cell reconstitution after alpha-beta-depleted transplantation in children. Whole-study results and caveats: Some patients' high day-60 TCRbeta diversity was attributed to recipient cells surviving conditioning. Roughly two months post-transplant, alpha-beta T cells reportedly originated from several hundred graft clones that had expanded. It was newly produced T cells that mostly accounted for T-cell counts and diversity one year after transplant.

Unique molecular identifiers were incorporated when the TCRbeta library was constructed. MiXCR, applied by TCRdb to the PCR reads, yields one record per CDR3 protein. The data show 250,000 to 300,000 distinct CDR3 sequences, with roughly 8.2% seen just once and 9.1% held by the top ten. J was trimmed by 3 bases and V by 5 bases; bases with no gene match: 6. CDR1 and CDR2 from the germline V gene are DFQATT and SNEGSKA (reference sequence). The CDR3 loop spans 14 amino acids. For this clonotype: Its matching antigen is unknown.

The chain joins TRBV20-1 to TRBJ1-4, with 7 bases that match TRBD1. The sequencing used peripheral blood, collected 360 days after TCRalphabeta/CD19-depleted stem cell transplant. The clonotype comes from a female patient aged 2-15 years who had a stem cell transplant for Fanconi anemia, so the T cells may come from the graft donor. CDR3 protein: CSAAQGISNEKLFF. CDR3 sequence (DNA): TGCAGTGCTGCACAGGGGATATCTAATGAAAAACTGTTTTTT.